The present T cell receptor (beta chain) was sequenced within a study of T cell repertoires in cytomegalovirus infection. This clonotype was observed a handful of times. In TCRdb, the reads were re-called with MiXCR into one record per CDR3 protein. The sample includes about 460,000 distinct CDR3 sequences, about 11% of them seen just once. Germline assignment: CDR1 PRHDT and CDR2 FYEKMQ (reference sequence). The trim removed 5 bases at V and 5 bases at J, leaving 13 bases unmatched. The length of the CDR3 is 16 residues. This rearrangement joins TRBV13 to TRBJ2-7; 9 nucleotides agree with TRBD2. The origin of this receptor is a human donor in good health (CMV status not recorded). Some clones in this sample may be carry-over from other donors' samples. The sequencing input was PBMCs. The CDR3 loop is CASSKRGRGGIHEQYF. The DNA for the CDR3 is TGTGCCAGCAGCAAACGGGGGCGGGGGGGCATCCACGAGCAGTACTTC. Looking up the rest from reference TRBV13 and TRBJ2-7 gives the full variable domain: AAGVIQSPRHLIKEKRETATLKCYPIPRHDTVYWYQQGPGQDPQFLISFYEKMQSDKGSIPDRFSAQQFSDYHSELNMSSLELGDSALYFCASSKRGRGGIHEQYFGPGTRLTVT.